A selection of T cell receptor beta chains follows, all from one sample in a study of low-dose radiotherapy and immunotherapy resistance in tumors. TCRdb passed the reads through MiXCR, listing each CDR3 protein once. The table has roughly 36,000 distinct CDR3 sequences, roughly 31% seen once. The specimen comprised PBMCs, sampled before treatment. These receptors were collected from a male donor with gallbladder cancer. Both conserved end residues are trimmed from each CDR3. Each record gives: D gene, J gene, V gene, CDR3 protein. The D gene is left open where the match is weak.

D: TRBD2
J: TRBJ2-3
V: TRBV12-3/TRBV12-4
CDR3: ASSSSGLAGGRNTQY

D: -
J: TRBJ2-7
V: TRBV5-4
CDR3: ASSLARRGSYEQY

D: -
J: TRBJ2-3
V: TRBV7-6
CDR3: ASSLAGSLTDTQY

D: TRBD1
J: TRBJ1-4
V: TRBV2
CDR3: ASRVQGSGEKLF

D: TRBD1
J: TRBJ2-5
V: TRBV7-8
CDR3: ASRTLSGGLETQY

D: -
J: TRBJ2-3
V: TRBV10-3
CDR3: AISRAGPDTQY

D: -
J: TRBJ1-2
V: TRBV4-1
CDR3: ASSQVIRKRDFLYGYT

D: -
J: TRBJ1-1
V: TRBV6-1
CDR3: ASRGRQAMNTEAF

D: -
J: TRBJ2-7
V: TRBV11-2
CDR3: ASSLGGQLLAPVYEQY

D: -
J: TRBJ2-5
V: TRBV15
CDR3: ATSPNRIGETQY

D: TRBD1
J: TRBJ2-2
V: TRBV20-1
CDR3: SARGQVNTGELF

D: TRBD1
J: TRBJ2-1
V: TRBV29-1
CDR3: SVEGGTGGYSNEQF

D: TRBD1
J: TRBJ2-7
V: TRBV5-4
CDR3: ASSWTGGASYEQY

D: TRBD1
J: TRBJ1-6
V: TRBV12-3/TRBV12-4
CDR3: ASSLGEGANSPLH

D: -
J: TRBJ2-5
V: TRBV13
CDR3: ASSHRRQETQY

D: -
J: TRBJ2-5
V: TRBV24-1
CDR3: ATSDLRTQY

D: -
J: TRBJ2-2
V: TRBV12-3/TRBV12-4
CDR3: ASEHRGLTGELFF

D: TRBD2
J: TRBJ2-7
V: TRBV15
CDR3: ATSRDVASGSGGYEQY

D: -
J: TRBJ2-7
V: TRBV20-1
CDR3: SANSGPLEQY

D: TRBD2
J: TRBJ2-1
V: TRBV27
CDR3: ASSLGTSGNNEQF

D: -
J: TRBJ1-4
V: TRBV30
CDR3: AWSQMAGSEKLF

D: -
J: TRBJ2-1
V: TRBV12-3/TRBV12-4
CDR3: ASGPRSFEQF

D: TRBD2
J: TRBJ2-2
V: TRBV5-1
CDR3: ASRSGTSGPGELF

D: TRBD2
J: TRBJ2-7
V: TRBV7-2
CDR3: ASSTPGTTYEQY

D: -
J: TRBJ2-1
V: TRBV18
CDR3: ASSRVTPSNEQF

D: TRBD2
J: TRBJ2-7
V: TRBV29-1
CDR3: SVGLAGAYEQY

D: -
J: TRBJ2-7
V: TRBV9
CDR3: ASSVGGSDGGEQY

D: TRBD1
J: TRBJ1-5
V: TRBV19
CDR3: ASSRQGWEDQPQH

D: -
J: TRBJ1-3
V: TRBV30
CDR3: AWSPNPRSRSGNTIY

D: -
J: TRBJ1-1
V: TRBV19
CDR3: ASSIIGRRNTEAF

D: -
J: TRBJ2-3
V: TRBV5-1
CDR3: ASSSGRTSSTDTQY

D: -
J: TRBJ2-7
V: TRBV3-1
CDR3: ASSQGSGAS

D: -
J: TRBJ2-2
V: TRBV14
CDR3: ASSQAGVGGYRELF

D: -
J: TRBJ2-3
V: TRBV12-3/TRBV12-4
CDR3: ASSPGGLPTDTQY

D: -
J: TRBJ2-7
V: TRBV2
CDR3: AILRGSYEQY

D: -
J: TRBJ2-1
V: TRBV9
CDR3: ASSVVASDNNEQF

D: -
J: TRBJ1-2
V: TRBV27
CDR3: ASSLYSANYGYT

D: TRBD1
J: TRBJ2-7
V: TRBV23-1
CDR3: ASSQSGQGASYEQY

D: TRBD1
J: TRBJ1-4
V: TRBV4-2
CDR3: ASSQFGQENEKLF